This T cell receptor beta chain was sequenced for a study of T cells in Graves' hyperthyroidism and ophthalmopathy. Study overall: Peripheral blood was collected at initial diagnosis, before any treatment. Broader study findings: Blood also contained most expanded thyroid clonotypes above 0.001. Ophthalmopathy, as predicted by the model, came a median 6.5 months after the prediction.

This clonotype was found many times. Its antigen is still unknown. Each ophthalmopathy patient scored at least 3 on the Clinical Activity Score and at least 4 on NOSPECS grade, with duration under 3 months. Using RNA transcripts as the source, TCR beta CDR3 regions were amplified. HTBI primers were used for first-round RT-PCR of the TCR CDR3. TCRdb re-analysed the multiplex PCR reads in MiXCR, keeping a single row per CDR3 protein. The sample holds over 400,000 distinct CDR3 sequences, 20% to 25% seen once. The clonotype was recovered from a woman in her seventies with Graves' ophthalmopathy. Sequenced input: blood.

CDR3 region: CASSLETSVWTDTQYF. DNA of the CDR3: TGTGCCAGCAGCTTAGAGACTAGCGTGTGGACAGATACGCAGTATTTT. J is TRBJ2-3 and V is TRBV7-2; 8 bases are a match to TRBD2. CDR1 is SGHTA and CDR2 is FQGNSA in the germline V gene. CDR3 size: 16 residues. Trimming took 1 base from V and 3 from J; bases not matched to a gene: 6.